What follows describes a single T cell receptor (beta chain). The antigen remains undetermined. The data stem from a study of cytomegalovirus exposure and HLA in healthy donors. PCR amplification relied on 60 Vbeta primers (plus 13 Jbeta primers). TCRdb's copy holds only in-frame clones and misses some; the assay was immunoSEQ multiplex PCR. The table includes around 170,000 clones, over 75% detected once. Study findings and constraints: Per published accounts, TCR beta sequences correctly predicted the HLA-A and HLA-B alleles of most subjects.

J lost 8 bases, V lost 3 bases, and 11 bases had no gene match. CDR3 length: 15 residues. CDR1 is SGHDT, CDR2 YYEEEE, per germline. The chain employs TRBV5-6 and TRBJ1-2; 9 bases agree with TRBD1. The sequence came from a man aged 55 to 69 in good health and CMV-seronegative. The material sequenced was PBMCs. The CDR3 loop is CASSSPSGQGDGYTF. As DNA, the CDR3 is TGTGCCAGCAGCTCACCCTCGGGACAGGGAGACGGCTACACCTTC.